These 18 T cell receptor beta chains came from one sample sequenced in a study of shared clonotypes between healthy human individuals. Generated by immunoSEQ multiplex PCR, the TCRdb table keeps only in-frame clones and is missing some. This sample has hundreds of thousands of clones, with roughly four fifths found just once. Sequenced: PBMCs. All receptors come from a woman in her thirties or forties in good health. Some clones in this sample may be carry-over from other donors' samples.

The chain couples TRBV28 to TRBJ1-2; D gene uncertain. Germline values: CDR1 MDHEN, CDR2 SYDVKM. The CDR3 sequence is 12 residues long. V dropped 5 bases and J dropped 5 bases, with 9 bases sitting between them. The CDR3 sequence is CASSKQRYGYTF. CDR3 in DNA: TGTGCCAGCAGTAAACAGAGATATGGCTACACCTTC.

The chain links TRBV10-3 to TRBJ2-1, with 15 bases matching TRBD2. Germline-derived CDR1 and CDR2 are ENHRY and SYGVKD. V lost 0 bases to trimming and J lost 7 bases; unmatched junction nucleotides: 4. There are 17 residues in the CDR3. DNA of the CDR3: TGTGCCATCAGTGAGTCCAGGACTAGCGGGAGGGCTAATGAGCAGTTCTTC. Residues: CAISESRTSGRANEQFF.

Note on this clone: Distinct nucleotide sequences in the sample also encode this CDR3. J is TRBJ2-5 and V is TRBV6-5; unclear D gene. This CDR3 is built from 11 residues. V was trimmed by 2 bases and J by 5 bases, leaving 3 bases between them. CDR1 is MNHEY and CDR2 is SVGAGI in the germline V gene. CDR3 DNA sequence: TGTGCCAGCAGTTACGGTGAGACCCAGTACTTC. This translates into CASSYGETQYF.

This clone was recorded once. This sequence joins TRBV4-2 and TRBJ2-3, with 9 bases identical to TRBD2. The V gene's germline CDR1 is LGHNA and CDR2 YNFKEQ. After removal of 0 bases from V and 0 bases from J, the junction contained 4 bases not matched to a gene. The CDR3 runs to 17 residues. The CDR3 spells CASSQELAGISTDTQYF. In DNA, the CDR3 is TGTGCCAGCAGCCAAGAGCTAGCGGGGATTAGCACAGATACGCAGTATTTT.

The CDR3 DNA is TGTGCCAGCAGTGAAAGGAGAGCCCAAGAGACCCAGTACTTC. Its protein is CASSERRAQETQYF. The V and J genes are TRBV28 and TRBJ2-5; D remains unclear. In germline, CDR1 is MDHEN, CDR2 SYDVKM. The ends were cut back, 5 bases at V and 1 base at J, with 11 bases in the middle. The CDR3 is 14 amino acids.

The chain's CDR3 is CASSMKAGTSTDTQYF. CDR3 in DNA: TGTGCCAGTAGTATGAAGGCCGGGACAAGCACAGATACGCAGTATTTT. This chain connects TRBV19 to TRBJ2-3; D is perhaps TRBD1 (6 bases). This CDR3 comprises 16 residues. CDR1 and CDR2 from the germline V gene are LNHDA and SQIVND (reference sequence). Deletions cut 3 bases from V and 0 bases from J, with 13 bases between.

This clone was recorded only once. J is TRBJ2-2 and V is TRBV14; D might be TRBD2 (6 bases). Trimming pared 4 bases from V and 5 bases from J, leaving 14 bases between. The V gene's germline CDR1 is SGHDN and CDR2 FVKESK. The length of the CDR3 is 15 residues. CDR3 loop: CASSRATGATGELFF. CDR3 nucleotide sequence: TGTGCCAGCAGCCGGGCGACGGGAGCGACCGGGGAGCTGTTTTTT.

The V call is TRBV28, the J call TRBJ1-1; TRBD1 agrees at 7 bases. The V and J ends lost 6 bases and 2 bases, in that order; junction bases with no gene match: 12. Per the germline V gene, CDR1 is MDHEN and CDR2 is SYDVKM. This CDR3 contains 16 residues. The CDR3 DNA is TGTGCCAGCAGCCGACTAGTTACAGGGGAAAACACTGAAGCTTTCTTT. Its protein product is CASSRLVTGENTEAFF.

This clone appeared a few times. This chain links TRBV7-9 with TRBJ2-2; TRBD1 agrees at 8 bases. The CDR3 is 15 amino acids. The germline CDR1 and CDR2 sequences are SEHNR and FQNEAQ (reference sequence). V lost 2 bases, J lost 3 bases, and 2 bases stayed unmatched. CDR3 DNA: TGTGCCAGCAGCTTACTGACAGGGGACACCGGGGAGCTGTTTTTT. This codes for CASSLLTGDTGELFF.

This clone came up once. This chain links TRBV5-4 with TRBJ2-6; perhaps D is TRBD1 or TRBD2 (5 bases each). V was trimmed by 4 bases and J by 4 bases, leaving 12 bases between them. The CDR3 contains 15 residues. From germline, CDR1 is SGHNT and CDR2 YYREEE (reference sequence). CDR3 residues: CASSEAGTGANVLTF. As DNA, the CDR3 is TGTGCCAGCAGCGAGGCAGGGACCGGGGCCAACGTCCTGACTTTC.

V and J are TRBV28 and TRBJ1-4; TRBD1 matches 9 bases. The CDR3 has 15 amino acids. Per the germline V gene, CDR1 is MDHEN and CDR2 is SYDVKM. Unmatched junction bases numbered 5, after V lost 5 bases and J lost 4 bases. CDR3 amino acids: CASSTTGGNNEKLFF. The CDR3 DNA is TGTGCCAGCAGTACGACAGGGGGAAATAATGAAAAACTGTTTTTT.

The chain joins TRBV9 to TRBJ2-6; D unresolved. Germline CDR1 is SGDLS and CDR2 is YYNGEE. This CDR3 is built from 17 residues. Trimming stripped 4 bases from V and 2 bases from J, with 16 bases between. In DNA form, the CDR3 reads TGTGCCAGCAGCCACCCGGCGATTTCTGCTGGGGCCAACGTCCTGACTTTC. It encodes CASSHPAISAGANVLTF.

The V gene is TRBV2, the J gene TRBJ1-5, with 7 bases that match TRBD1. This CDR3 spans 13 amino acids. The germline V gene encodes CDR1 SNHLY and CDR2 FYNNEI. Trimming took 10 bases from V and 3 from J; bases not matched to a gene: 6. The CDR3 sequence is CATRQGFNQPQHF. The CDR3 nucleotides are TGTGCCACAAGACAGGGCTTCAATCAGCCCCAGCATTTT.

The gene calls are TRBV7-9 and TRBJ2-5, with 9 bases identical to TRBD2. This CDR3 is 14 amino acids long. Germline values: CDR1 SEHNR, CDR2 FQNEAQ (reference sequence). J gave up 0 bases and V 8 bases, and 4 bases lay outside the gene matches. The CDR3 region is CASARLADQETQYF. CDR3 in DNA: TGTGCCAGCGCAAGACTAGCGGACCAAGAGACCCAGTACTTC.

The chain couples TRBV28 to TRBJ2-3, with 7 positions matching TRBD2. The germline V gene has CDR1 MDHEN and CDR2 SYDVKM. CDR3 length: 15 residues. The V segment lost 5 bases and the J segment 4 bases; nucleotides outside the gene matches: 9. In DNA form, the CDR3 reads TGTGCCAGCAGTATGACTAGCCCCCCCCCAGATACGCAGTATTTT. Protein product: CASSMTSPPPDTQYF. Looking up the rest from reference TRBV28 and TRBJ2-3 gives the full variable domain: DVKVTQSSRYLVKRTGEKVFLECVQDMDHENMFWYRQDPGLGLRLIYFSYDVKMKEKGDIPEGYSVSREKKERFSLILESASTNQTSMYLCASSMTSPPPDTQYFGPGTRLTVL.

The CDR3 spells CASSLMGGLSSSYEQYF. The CDR3 DNA sequence: TGTGCCAGCAGCTTAATGGGCGGACTCTCGAGCTCCTACGAGCAGTACTTC. V and J are TRBV7-3 and TRBJ2-7; a weak D match, TRBD2 (5 bases). Trimming pared 1 base from V and 0 bases from J, leaving 16 bases between. This CDR3 region has 17 residues. Germline-derived CDR1 and CDR2 are SGHTA and FQGTGA.

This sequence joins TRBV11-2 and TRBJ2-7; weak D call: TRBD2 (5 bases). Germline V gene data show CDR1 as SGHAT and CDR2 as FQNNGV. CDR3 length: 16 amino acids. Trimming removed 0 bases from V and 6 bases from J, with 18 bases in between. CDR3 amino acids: CASSLEGSSTGPEQYF. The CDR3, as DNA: TGTGCCAGCAGCTTAGAAGGGAGTTCAACCGGGCCCGAGCAGTACTTC.

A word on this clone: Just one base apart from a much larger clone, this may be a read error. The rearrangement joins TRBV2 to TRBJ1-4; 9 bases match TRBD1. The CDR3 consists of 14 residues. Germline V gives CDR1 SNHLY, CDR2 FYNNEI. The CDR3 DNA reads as TGTGCCAGCAACCTGGGACAGGGAGGCGAAAGACTGTTTTTT. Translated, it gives CASNLGQGGERLFF.